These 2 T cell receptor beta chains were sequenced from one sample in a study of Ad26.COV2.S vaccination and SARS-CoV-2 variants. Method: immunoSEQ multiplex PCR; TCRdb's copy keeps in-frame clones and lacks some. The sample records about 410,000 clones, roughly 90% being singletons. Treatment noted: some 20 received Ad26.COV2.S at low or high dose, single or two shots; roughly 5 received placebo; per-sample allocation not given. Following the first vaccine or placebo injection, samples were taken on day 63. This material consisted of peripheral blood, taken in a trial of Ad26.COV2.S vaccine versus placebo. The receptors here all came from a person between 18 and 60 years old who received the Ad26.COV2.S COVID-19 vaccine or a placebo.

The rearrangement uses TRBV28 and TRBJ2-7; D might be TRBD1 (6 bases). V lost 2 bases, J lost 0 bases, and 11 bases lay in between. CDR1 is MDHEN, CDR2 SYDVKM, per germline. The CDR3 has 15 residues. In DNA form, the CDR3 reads TGTGCCAGCAGTTTAGCCAGGGGAAGCTCCTACGAGCAGTACTTC. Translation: CASSLARGSSYEQYF.

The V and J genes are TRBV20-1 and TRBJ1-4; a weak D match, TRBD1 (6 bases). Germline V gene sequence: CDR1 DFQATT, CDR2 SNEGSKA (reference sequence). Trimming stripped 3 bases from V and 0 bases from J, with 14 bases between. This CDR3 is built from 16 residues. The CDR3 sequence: CSASGAGETTNEKLFF. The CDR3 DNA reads TGCAGTGCTAGTGGGGCAGGGGAGACAACTAATGAAAAACTGTTTTTT.